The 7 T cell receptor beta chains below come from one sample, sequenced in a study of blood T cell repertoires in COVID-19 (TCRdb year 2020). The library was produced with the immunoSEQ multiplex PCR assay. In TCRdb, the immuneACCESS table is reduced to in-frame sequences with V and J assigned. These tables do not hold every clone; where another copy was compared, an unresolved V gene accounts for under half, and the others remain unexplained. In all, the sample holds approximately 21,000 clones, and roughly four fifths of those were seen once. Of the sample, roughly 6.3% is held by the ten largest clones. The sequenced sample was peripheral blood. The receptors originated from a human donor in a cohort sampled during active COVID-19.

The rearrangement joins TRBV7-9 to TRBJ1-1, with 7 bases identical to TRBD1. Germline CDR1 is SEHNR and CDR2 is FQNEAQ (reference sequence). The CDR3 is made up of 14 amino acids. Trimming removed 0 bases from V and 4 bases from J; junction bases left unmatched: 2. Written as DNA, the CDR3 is TGTGCCAGCAGCTTAGCGCAGGGGGGCACTGAAGCTTTCTTT. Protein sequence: CASSLAQGGTEAFF.

The CDR3 DNA is TGTGCCAGCAGCTCCATTCAGGGGGTGAACACTGAAGCTTTCTTT. This translates into CASSSIQGVNTEAFF. This sequence joins TRBV5-5 and TRBJ1-1; 7 bases match TRBD1. Per the germline V gene, CDR1 is SGHKS and CDR2 is YYEKEE (reference sequence). The length of the CDR3 is 15 residues. V dropped 3 bases and J dropped 0; count of bases not matched to a gene: 5.

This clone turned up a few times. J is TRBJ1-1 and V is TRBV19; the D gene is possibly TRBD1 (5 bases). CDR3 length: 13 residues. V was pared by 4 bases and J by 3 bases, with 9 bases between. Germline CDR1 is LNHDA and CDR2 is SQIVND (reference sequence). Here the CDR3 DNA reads TGTGCCAGTAGTACGTGGGGGGACACTGAAGCTTTCTTT. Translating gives CASSTWGDTEAFF.

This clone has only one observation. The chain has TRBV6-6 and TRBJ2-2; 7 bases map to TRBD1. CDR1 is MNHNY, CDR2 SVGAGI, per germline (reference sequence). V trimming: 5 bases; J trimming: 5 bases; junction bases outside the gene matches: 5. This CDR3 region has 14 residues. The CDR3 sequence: CASSRQGGTGELFF. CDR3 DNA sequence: TGTGCCAGCAGTCGACAGGGTGGAACCGGGGAGCTGTTTTTT.

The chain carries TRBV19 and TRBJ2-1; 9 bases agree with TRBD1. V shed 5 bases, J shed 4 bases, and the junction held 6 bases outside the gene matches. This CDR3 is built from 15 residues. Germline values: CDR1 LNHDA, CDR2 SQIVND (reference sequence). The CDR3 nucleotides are TGTGCCAGTAGTTACGGACAGGGGATATACAATGAGCAGTTCTTC. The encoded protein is CASSYGQGIYNEQFF.

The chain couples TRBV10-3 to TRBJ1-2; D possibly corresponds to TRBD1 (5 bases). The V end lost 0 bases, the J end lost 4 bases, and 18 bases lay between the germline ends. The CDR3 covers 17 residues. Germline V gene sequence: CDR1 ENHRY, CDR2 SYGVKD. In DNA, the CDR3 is TGTGCCATCAGTGAGTCGCTACAGGCGACCGCAGGCTATGGCTACACCTTC. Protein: CAISESLQATAGYGYTF.

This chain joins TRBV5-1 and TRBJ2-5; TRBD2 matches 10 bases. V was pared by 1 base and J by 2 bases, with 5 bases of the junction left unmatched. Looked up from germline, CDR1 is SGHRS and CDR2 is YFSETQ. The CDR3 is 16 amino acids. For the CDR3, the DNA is TGCGCCAGCAGCTTGCTTTTAGCGGGGGGACAAGAGACCCAGTACTTC. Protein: CASSLLLAGGQETQYF.